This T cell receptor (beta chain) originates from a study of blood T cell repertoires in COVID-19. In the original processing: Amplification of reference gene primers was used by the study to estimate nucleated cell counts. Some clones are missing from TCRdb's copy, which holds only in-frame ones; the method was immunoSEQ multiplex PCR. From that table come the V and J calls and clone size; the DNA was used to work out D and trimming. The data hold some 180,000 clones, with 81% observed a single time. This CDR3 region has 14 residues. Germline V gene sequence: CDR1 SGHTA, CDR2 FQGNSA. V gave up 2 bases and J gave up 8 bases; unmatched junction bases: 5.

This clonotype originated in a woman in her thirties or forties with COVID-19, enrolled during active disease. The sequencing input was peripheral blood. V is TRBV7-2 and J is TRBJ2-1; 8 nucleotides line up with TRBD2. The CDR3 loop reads CASSLRLAGHEQFF. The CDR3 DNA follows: TGTGCCAGCAGCTTACGGCTAGCGGGTCATGAGCAGTTCTTC.